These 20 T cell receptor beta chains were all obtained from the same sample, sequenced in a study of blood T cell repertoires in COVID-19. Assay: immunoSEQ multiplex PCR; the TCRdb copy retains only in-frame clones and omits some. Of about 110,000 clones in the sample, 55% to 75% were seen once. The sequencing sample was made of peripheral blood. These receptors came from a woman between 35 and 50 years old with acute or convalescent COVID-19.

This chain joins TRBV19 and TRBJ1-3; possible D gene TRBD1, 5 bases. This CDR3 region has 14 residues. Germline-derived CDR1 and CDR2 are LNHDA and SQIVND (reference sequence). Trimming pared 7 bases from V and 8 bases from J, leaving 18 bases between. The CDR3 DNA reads TGTGCCAGTACCGGCCAGGGTTTGGTGCACACCATATATTTT. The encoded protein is CASTGQGLVHTIYF. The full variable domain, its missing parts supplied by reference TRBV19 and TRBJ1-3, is DGGITQSPKYLFRKEGQNVTLSCEQNLNHDAMYWYRQDPGQGLRLIYYSQIVNDFQKGDIAEGYSVSREKKESFPLTVTSAQKNPTAFYLCASTGQGLVHTIYFGEGSWLTVV.

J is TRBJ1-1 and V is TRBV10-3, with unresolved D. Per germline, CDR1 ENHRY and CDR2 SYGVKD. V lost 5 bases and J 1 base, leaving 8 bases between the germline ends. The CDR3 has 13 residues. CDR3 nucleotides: TGTGCCATCAGTACGGTCGAGAACACTGAAGCTTTCTTT. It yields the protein CAISTVENTEAFF.

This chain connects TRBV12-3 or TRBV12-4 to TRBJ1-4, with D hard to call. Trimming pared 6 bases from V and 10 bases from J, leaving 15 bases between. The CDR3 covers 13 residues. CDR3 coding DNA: TGTGCCAGCAGACCCGACGGAGTTGGAAAACTGTTTTTT. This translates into CASRPDGVGKLFF.

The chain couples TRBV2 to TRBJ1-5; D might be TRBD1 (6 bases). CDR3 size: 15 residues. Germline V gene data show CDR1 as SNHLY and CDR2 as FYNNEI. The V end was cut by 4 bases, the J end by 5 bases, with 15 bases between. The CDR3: CASSGDTAGDQPQHF. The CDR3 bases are TGTGCCAGCAGTGGGGACACCGCGGGCGATCAGCCCCAGCATTTT. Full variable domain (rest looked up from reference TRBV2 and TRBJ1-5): EPEVTQTPSHQVTQMGQEVILRCVPISNHLYFYWYRQILGQKVEFLVSFYNNEISEKSEIFDDQFSVERPDGSNFTLKIRSTKLEDSAMYFCASSGDTAGDQPQHFGDGTRLSIL.

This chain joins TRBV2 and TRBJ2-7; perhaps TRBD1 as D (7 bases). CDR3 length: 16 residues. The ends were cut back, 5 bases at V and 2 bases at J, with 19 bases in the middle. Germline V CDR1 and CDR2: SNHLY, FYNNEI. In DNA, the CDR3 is TGTGCCAGCAGTCGAAGGGAGGTGACAGGGACCTACGAGCAGTACTTC. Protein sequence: CASSRREVTGTYEQYF.

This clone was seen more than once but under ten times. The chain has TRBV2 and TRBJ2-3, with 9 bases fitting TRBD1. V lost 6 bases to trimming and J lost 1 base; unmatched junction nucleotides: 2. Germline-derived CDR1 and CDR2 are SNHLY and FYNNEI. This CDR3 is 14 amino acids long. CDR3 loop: CASRRQGGTDTQYF. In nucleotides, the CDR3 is TGTGCCAGCAGGAGACAGGGGGGCACAGATACGCAGTATTTT. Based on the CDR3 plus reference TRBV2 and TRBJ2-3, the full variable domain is EPEVTQTPSHQVTQMGQEVILRCVPISNHLYFYWYRQILGQKVEFLVSFYNNEISEKSEIFDDQFSVERPDGSNFTLKIRSTKLEDSAMYFCASRRQGGTDTQYFGPGTRLTVL.

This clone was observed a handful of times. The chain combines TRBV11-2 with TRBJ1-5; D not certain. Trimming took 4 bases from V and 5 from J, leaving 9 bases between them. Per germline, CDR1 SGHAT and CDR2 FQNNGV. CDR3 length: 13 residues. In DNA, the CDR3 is TGTGCCAGCAGCTCCGCCAACTATCAGCCCCAGCATTTT. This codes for CASSSANYQPQHF. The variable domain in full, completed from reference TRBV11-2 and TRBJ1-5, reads EAGVAQSPRYKIIEKRQSVAFWCNPISGHATLYWYQQILGQGPKLLIQFQNNGVVDDSQLPKDRFSAERLKGVDSTLKIQPAKLEDSAVYLCASSSANYQPQHFGDGTRLSIL.

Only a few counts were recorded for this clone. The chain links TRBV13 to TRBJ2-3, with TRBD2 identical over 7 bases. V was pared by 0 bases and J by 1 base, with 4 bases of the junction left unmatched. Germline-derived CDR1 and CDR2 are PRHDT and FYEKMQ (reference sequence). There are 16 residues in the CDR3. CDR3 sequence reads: CASSLGATSRTDTQYF. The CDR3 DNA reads TGTGCCAGCAGCTTAGGGGCGACTAGCCGCACAGATACGCAGTATTTT.

In DNA, the CDR3 is TGTGCCAGCAGCTTGGCGATTAGTTCGGAGACCCAGTACTTC. Amino acid sequence: CASSLAISSETQYF. The gene calls are TRBV5-4 and TRBJ2-5; D gene unclear. V lost 0 bases to trimming and J lost 5 bases, with 11 bases between them. There are 14 residues in the CDR3. Looked up from germline, CDR1 is SGHNT and CDR2 is YYREEE (reference sequence).

CDR3 residues: CASSKDGVSIQYF. The CDR3, as DNA: TGTGCCAGCAGCAAAGACGGGGTGAGCATTCAGTACTTC. The chain has TRBV9 and TRBJ2-4; D possibly corresponds to TRBD2 (5 bases). The V end lost 4 bases, the J end lost 9 bases, and 14 bases lay between the germline ends. Per the germline V gene, CDR1 is SGDLS and CDR2 is YYNGEE. This CDR3 comprises 13 residues.

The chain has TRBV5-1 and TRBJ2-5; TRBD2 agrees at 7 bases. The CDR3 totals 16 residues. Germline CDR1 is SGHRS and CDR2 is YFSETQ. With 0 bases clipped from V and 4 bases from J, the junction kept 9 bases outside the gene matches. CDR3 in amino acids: CASSLDQSGATETQYF. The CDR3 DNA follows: TGCGCCAGCAGCTTGGACCAAAGCGGGGCAACAGAGACCCAGTACTTC.

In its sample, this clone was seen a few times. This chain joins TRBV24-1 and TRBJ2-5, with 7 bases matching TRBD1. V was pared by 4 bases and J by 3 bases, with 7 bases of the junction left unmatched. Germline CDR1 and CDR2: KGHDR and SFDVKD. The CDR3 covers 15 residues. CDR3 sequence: CATSERRQGEETQYF. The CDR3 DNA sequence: TGTGCCACCAGTGAACGTAGACAGGGAGAAGAGACCCAGTACTTC.

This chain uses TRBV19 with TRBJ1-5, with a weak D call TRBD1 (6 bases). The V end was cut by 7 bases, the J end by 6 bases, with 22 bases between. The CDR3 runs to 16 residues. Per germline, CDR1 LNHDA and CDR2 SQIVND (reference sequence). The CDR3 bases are TGTGCCAGTACCCCCCTGGACCAGGGGAACTCTCAGCCCCAGCATTTT. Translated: CASTPLDQGNSQPQHF.

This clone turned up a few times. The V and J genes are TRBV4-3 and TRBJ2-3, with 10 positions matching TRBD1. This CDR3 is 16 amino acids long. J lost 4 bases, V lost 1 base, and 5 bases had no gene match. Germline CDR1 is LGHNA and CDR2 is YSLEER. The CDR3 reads CASSQGGTGVADTQYF. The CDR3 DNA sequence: TGCGCCAGCAGCCAAGGGGGGACAGGGGTGGCAGATACGCAGTATTTT.

CDR3 sequence (DNA): TGCGCCAGCAGCCCCGCAGTTCGGAACACTGAAGCTTTCTTT. This encodes CASSPAVRNTEAFF. This rearrangement joins TRBV5-1 to TRBJ1-1; no clear D gene. The CDR3 sequence is 14 residues long. V lost 4 bases to trimming and J lost 1 base, with 11 bases between them. Germline V CDR1 and CDR2: SGHRS, YFSETQ.

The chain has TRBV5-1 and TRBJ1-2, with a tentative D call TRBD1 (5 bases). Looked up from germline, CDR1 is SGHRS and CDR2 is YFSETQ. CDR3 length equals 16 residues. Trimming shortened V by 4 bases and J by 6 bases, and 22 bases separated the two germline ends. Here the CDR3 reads CASSTGPFAGRDGYTF. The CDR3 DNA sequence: TGCGCCAGCAGCACTGGCCCCTTTGCAGGGAGGGATGGCTACACCTTC.

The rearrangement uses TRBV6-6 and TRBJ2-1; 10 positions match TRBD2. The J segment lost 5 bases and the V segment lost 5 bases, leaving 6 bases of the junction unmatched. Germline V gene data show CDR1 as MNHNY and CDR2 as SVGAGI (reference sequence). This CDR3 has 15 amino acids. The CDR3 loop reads CASSPSGGAHNEQFF. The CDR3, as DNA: TGTGCCAGCAGTCCGAGCGGGGGGGCCCACAATGAGCAGTTCTTC.

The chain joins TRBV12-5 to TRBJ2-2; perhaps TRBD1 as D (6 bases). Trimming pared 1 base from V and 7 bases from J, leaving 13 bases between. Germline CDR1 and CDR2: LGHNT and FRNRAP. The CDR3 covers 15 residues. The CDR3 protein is CASGLGGHRSGELFF. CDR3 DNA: TGTGCTAGTGGTTTGGGGGGACACAGGAGCGGGGAGCTGTTTTTT.

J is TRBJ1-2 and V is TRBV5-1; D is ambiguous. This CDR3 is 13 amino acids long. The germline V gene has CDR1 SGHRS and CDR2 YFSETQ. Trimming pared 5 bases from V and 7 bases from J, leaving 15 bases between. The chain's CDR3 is CASRFDQAAGYTF. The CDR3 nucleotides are TGCGCCAGCAGGTTCGATCAGGCTGCTGGCTACACCTTC.

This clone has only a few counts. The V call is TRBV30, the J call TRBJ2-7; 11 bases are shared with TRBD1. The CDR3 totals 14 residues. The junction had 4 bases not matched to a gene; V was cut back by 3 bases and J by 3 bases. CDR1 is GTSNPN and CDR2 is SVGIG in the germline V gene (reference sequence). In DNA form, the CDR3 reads TGTGCCTGGAGGAGGGGGACAGGGGGCTACGAGCAGTACTTC. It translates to CAWRRGTGGYEQYF. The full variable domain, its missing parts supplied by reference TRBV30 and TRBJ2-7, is SQTIHQWPATLVQPVGSPLSLECTVEGTSNPNLYWYRQAAGRGLQLLFYSVGIGQISSEVPQNLSASRPQDRQFILSSKKLLLSDSGFYLCAWRRGTGGYEQYFGPGTRLTVT.